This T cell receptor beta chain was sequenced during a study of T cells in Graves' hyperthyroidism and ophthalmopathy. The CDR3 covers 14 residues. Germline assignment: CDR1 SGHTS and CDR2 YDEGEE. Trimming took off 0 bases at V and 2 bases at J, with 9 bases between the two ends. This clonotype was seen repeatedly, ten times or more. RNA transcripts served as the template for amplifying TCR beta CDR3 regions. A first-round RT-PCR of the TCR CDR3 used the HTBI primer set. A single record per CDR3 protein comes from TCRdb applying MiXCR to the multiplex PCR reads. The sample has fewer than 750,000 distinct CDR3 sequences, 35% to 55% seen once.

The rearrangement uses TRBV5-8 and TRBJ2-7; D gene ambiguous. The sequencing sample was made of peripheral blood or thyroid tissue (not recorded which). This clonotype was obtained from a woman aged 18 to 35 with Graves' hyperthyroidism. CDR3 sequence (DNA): TGTGCCAGCAGCTTGGTACCTCAAACCTACGAGCAGTACTTC. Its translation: CASSLVPQTYEQYF.